This T cell receptor (beta chain) was observed in a study of blood T cell repertoires in COVID-19. Per the authors' pipeline: Estimates of nucleated cell counts were drawn from the amplification of reference gene primers. The table came from immunoSEQ multiplex PCR; TCRdb's copy has only in-frame clones and leaves some out. The V and J calls and the clone size are those of that table, but D and trimming were determined from the DNA. The sample has around 200,000 clones, 70% to 90% seen once; the top ten hold more than 2.5%. The germline V gene has CDR1 SGHTS and CDR2 YDEGEE. This CDR3 spans 11 amino acids. Deletions cut 4 bases from V and 5 bases from J, with 6 bases between.

The source of this sequence is a man aged 55 to 70 with acute or convalescent COVID-19. Sequences were obtained from peripheral blood. The chain couples TRBV5-8 to TRBJ2-5, with D uncertain. The CDR3 bases are TGTGCCAGCAGCCCACTTGAGACCCAGTACTTC. Translated: CASSPLETQYF. The full variable domain, rest sourced from reference TRBV5-8 and TRBJ2-5, is EAGVTQSPTHLIKTRGQQATLRCSPISGHTSVYWYQQALGLGLQFLLWYDEGEERNRGNFPPRFSGRQFPNYSSELNVNALELEDSALYLCASSPLETQYFGPGTRLLVL.